This TCR beta chain was obtained from a study of T cell repertoires in cytomegalovirus infection. In the study overall: Based on public TCR beta signatures, there were indications of CMV infection and of a matching HLA type.

This clonotype was observed at least ten times. What it binds is unknown. Trimming removed 4 bases from V and 4 bases from J; junction bases left unmatched: 9. CDR1 and CDR2 from the germline V gene are MGHRA and YSYEKL. The CDR3 is 17 amino acids. Overall study results and limits: The cumulative frequency of public TCR beta families identified carriers of CMV plus the relevant HLA.

One entry per CDR3 protein results from TCRdb running MiXCR on the reads. The sample shows about 920,000 distinct CDR3 sequences, around 29% of them seen only once. Sequenced material: cultured CD8+ T cells from PBMCs, taken from culture after CMV antigen stimulation. The chain recombines TRBV4-1 with TRBJ2-3, with 12 bases lining up with TRBD2. The sequence was obtained from a human donor in good health (CMV status not recorded). Some clones in this sample may be carry-over from other donors' samples. The CDR3 spells CASSLTSGGPGADTQYF. CDR3 coding DNA: TGCGCCAGCAGCCTGACTAGCGGGGGACCAGGGGCAGATACGCAGTATTTT.